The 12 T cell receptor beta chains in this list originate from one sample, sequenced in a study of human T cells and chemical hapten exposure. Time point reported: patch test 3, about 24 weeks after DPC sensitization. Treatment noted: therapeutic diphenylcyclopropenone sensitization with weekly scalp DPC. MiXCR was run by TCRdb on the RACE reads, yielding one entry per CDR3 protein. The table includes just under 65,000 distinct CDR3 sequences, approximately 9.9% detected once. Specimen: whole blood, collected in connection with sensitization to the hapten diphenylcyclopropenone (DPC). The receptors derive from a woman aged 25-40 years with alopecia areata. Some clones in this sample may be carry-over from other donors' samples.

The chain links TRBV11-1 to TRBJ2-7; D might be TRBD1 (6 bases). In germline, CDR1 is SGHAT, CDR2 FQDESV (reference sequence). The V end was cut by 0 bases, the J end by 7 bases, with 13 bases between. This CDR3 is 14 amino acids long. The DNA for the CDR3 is TGTGCCAGCAGCTTAGCTTCAGGGGCGGGTGAGCAGTACTTC. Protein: CASSLASGAGEQYF.

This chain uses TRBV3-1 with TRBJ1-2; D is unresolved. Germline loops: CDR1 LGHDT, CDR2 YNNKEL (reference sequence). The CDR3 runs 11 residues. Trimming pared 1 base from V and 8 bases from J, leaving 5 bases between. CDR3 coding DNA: TGTGCCAGCAGCCAAGGTGAAGGCTACACCTTC. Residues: CASSQGEGYTF.

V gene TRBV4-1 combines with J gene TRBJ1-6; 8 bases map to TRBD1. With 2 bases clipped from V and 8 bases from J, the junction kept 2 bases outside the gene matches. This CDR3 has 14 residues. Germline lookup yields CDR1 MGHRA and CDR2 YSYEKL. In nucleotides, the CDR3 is TGCGCCAGCAGCCAATTGACAGGGGATTCACCCCTCCACTTT. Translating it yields CASSQLTGDSPLHF.

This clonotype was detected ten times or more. The CDR3, as DNA: TGTGCCAGCAGCCAAGAGAGGGGGGGGTCCTACGAGCAGTACTTC. It is translated as CASSQERGGSYEQYF. V is TRBV4-2 and J is TRBJ2-7; tentatively, D is TRBD2 (7 bases). V was pared by 0 bases and J by 1 base, with 10 bases between. Germline V gene sequence: CDR1 LGHNA, CDR2 YNFKEQ. The CDR3 consists of 15 residues.

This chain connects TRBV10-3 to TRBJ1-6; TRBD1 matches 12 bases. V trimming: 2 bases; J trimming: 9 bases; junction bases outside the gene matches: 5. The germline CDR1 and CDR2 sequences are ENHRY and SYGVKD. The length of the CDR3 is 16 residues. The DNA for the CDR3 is TGTGCCATCAGTGAGGGACCGGGACAGGGGGCTTCACCCCTCCACTTT. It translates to CAISEGPGQGASPLHF.

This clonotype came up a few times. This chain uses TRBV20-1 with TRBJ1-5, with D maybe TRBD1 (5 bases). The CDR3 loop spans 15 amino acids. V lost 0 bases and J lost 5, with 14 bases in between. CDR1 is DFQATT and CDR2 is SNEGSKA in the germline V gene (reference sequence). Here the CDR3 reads CSARDSTGGHQPQHF. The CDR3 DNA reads TGCAGTGCTAGAGATAGTACAGGAGGTCATCAGCCCCAGCATTTT.

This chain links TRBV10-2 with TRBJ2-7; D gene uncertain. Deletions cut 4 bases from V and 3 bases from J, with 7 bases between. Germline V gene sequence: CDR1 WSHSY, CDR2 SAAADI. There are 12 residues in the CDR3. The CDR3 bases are TGCGCCAGCAGTGTTTCAAGCTACGAGCAGTACTTC. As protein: CASSVSSYEQYF.

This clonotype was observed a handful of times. The CDR3 DNA reads as TGTGCCAGCAGACAGGAGAGCTACAATGAGCAGTTCTTC. As protein: CASRQESYNEQFF. This chain uses TRBV12-3 or TRBV12-4 with TRBJ2-1, with D perhaps TRBD1 (5 bases). V was clipped by 6 bases and J by 3 bases, with 9 bases between them. CDR3 length: 13 residues.

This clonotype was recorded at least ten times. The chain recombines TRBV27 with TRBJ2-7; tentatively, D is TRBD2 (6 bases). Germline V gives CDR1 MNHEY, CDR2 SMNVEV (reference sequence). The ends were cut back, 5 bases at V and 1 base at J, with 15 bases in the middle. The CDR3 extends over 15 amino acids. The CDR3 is CASSPLGGASYEQYF. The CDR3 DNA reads TGTGCCAGCAGTCCCCTTGGCGGGGCATCCTACGAGCAGTACTTC.

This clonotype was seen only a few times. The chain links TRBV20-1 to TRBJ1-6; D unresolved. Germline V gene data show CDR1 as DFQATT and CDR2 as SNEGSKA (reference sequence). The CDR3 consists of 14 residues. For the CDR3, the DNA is TGCGGTTGTGTGAAGGGCTCCTATAATTCACCCCTCCACTTT. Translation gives CGCVKGSYNSPLHF.

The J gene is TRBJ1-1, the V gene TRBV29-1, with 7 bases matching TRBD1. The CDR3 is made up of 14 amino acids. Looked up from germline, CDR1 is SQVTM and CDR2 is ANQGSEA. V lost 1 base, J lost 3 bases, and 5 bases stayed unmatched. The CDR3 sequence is CSVEVGGADTEAFF. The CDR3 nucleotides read TGCAGCGTTGAAGTAGGGGGCGCTGACACTGAAGCTTTCTTT.

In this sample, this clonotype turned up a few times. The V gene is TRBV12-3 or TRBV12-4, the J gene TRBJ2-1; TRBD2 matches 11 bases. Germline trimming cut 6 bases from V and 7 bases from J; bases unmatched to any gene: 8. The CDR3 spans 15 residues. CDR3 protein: CASSLLAGVGNEQFF. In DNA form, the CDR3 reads TGTGCCAGCAGCCTACTAGCGGGAGTGGGTAATGAGCAGTTCTTC.